The next 15 T cell receptor beta chains were all read from a single sample in a study of metastatic and nonmetastatic thyroid tumors. TCRdb re-called the PCR reads via MiXCR. The sample has approximately 30,000 clones, about 25% seen once. Thyroid surgery took place with no prior treatment in any patient. The sequencing input was blood. Every receptor here comes from a female donor with papillary thyroid cancer or a benign thyroid nodule (not recorded which). Some clones in this sample may be carry-over from other donors' samples.

The chain uses TRBV19 and TRBJ1-2; weak D call: TRBD1 (6 bases). The CDR3 has 12 amino acids. V dropped 5 bases and J dropped 7 bases, with 11 bases sitting between them. The germline V gene encodes CDR1 LNHDA and CDR2 SQIVND (reference sequence). CDR3 residues: CASSATGVGYTF. As DNA, the CDR3 is TGTGCCAGTAGTGCGACAGGAGTTGGCTACACCTTC.

Remarks on this clone: Given the absence of the conserved phenylalanine or tryptophan at the CDR3 end, a read error is likely. The DNA is left out, because the CDR3 cannot be placed on it with certainty; the CDR3 is given as TCRdb lists it. The chain uses TRBV6-1 and TRBJ1-3. From its first to its last residue, the CDR3 has 15 amino acids. Per the germline V gene, CDR1 is MNHNS and CDR2 is SASEGT. CDR3: CACSEAAGSGNTIDC.

About this clone: One end of the junction does not line up with germline, which may come from a read error. The V call is TRBV20-1, the J call TRBJ2-3, with D possibly matching TRBD2 (5 bases). The CDR3 contains 15 residues. Germline V gene data show CDR1 as DFQATT and CDR2 as SNEGSKA (reference sequence). CDR3 protein: CSTRYERNRADTQYF. The CDR3 coding sequence is TGCAGTACTAGATACGAACGCAATAGGGCAGATACGCAGTATTTT.

This clone was counted at least ten times. This chain connects TRBV28 to TRBJ2-2, with D tentatively TRBD2 (6 bases). This CDR3 is built from 17 residues. Per germline, CDR1 MDHEN and CDR2 SYDVKM. V dropped 6 bases and J dropped 4 bases, with 21 bases sitting between them. CDR3 protein: CASRTPEGLGGTGELFF. The CDR3 bases are TGTGCCAGCAGAACGCCGGAGGGCCTCGGTGGCACCGGGGAGCTGTTTTTT.

This clone has at least ten counts. This chain connects TRBV6-2 or TRBV6-3 to TRBJ2-5, with no clear D. This CDR3 region has 12 residues. CDR1 is MNHEY, CDR2 SVGEGT, per germline. V lost 0 bases and J 5 bases, leaving 4 bases between the germline ends. For the CDR3, the DNA is TGTGCCAGCAGTTACTCGTGGGAGACCCAGTACTTC. This translates into CASSYSWETQYF.

This clone has a count of ten or more. The chain uses TRBV6-1 and TRBJ1-5, with D hard to call. Germline V lookup: CDR1 MNHNS, CDR2 SASEGT. This CDR3 region has 13 residues. Trimming pared 4 bases from V and 3 bases from J, leaving 7 bases between. CDR3 loop: CASSGDHNQPQHF. In DNA, the CDR3 is TGTGCCAGCAGTGGCGACCACAATCAGCCCCAGCATTTT.

With regard to this clone: This CDR3 is missing its conserved last phenylalanine or tryptophan, likely due to a read error. V usage is TRBV2 and J usage is TRBJ2-1; the match to TRBD2 covers 8 bases. The length of the CDR3 is 12 residues. CDR1 is SNHLY, CDR2 FYNNEI, per germline. After removal of 5 bases from V and 7 bases from J, the junction contained 1 base not matched to a gene. The CDR3 loop is CASSPSGNEQFV. In DNA form, the CDR3 reads TGTGCCAGCAGTCCTAGCGGGAATGAGCAGTTCGTA.

This clone qualifies as medium-sized. The chain links TRBV6-1 to TRBJ2-3; D uncertain. The germline V and J ends were trimmed by 5 bases and 0 bases, with 9 bases remaining between them. CDR3 size: 14 residues. Germline V gives CDR1 MNHNS, CDR2 SASEGT. CDR3 sequence reads: CASSSRFSTDTQYF. For the CDR3, the DNA is TGTGCCAGCAGTTCCCGGTTCAGCACAGATACGCAGTATTTT.

On this clone: One end of the junction fails to match germline, which may point to a read error. The genes are TRBV19 and TRBJ2-7; D perhaps matches TRBD2 (6 bases). The V gene's germline CDR1 is LNHDA and CDR2 SQIVND (reference sequence). CDR3 length: 13 residues. CDR3 protein: CASSWEEPYEHYF. The CDR3 DNA is TGTGCCAGTAGTTGGGAGGAACCCTACGAGCACTACTTC.

This clone has at least ten counts. J is TRBJ2-5 and V is TRBV5-4; D is unresolved. CDR1 is SGHNT, CDR2 YYREEE, per germline (reference sequence). Between the trimmed V and J ends, which lost 2 bases and 3 bases, there was a span of 8 bases. CDR3 length: 13 residues. The CDR3 here is CASSFGGEETQYF. The CDR3 DNA sequence: TGTGCCAGCAGCTTTGGCGGAGAAGAGACCCAGTACTTC.

Points on this clone: Since the CDR3 does not end with the conserved phenylalanine or tryptophan, this likely comes from a read error. The DNA is left out, because the CDR3 cannot be placed on it with certainty; the CDR3 is given as TCRdb lists it. The rearrangement joins TRBV20-1 to TRBJ1-5; the D call TRBD1 from the table was never checked on the DNA. Germline V gene data show CDR1 as DFQATT and CDR2 as SNEGSKA (reference sequence). The CDR3 extends over 15 residues, inclusive of both ends. The CDR3 loop is CSARVRQGKTKPKHL.

This clone was recorded at least ten times. The same CDR3 arises from other DNA sequences in this sample as well. The CDR3 nucleotides are TGCGCCAGCAGCCAATTTACGACTAGCGGGGACACCGAGCAGTTCTTC. The encoded protein is CASSQFTTSGDTEQFF. The rearrangement links TRBV4-1 to TRBJ2-1; TRBD2 aligns across 11 bases. Trimming took 2 bases from V and 10 from J; bases not matched to a gene: 10. CDR3 length: 16 residues. CDR1 is MGHRA, CDR2 YSYEKL, per germline.

Comments on this clone: This clone may be a read error of a much larger clone one base away. The rearrangement joins TRBV3-1 to TRBJ2-3; D gene uncertain. The J call is doubtful: the DNA matches TRBJ1-5 better. CDR1 is LGHDT, CDR2 YNNKEL, per germline (reference sequence). This CDR3 has 15 residues. Here the CDR3 reads CASSHLPGSTDTQHF. The DNA of the CDR3 is TGTGCCAGCAGCCATCTCCCCGGAAGCACAGATACGCAGCATTTT.

This clone occurred many times. The genes are TRBV27 and TRBJ2-2; 7 bases line up with TRBD2. This CDR3 comprises 13 residues. Germline assignment: CDR1 MNHEY and CDR2 SMNVEV (reference sequence). V was pared by 2 bases and J by 7 bases, with 1 base of the junction left unmatched. The CDR3: CASSLERGGELFF. The DNA for the CDR3 is TGTGCCAGCAGTTTAGAGCGGGGCGGGGAGCTGTTTTTT.

The rearrangement joins TRBV30 to TRBJ2-7; 13 bases map to TRBD2. CDR1 and CDR2 from the germline V gene are GTSNPN and SVGIG (reference sequence). The CDR3 extends over 15 amino acids. Trimming cost V 3 bases and J 4 bases; bases outside gene matches: 6. CDR3 DNA: TGTGCCTGGAGCGGGAGGACTAGCGGGAGATACGAGCAGTACTTC. Protein sequence: CAWSGRTSGRYEQYF.